The present entry profiles one T cell receptor (beta chain) with its context. The sample originates from a study of PD-L1 blockade in urothelial cancer. Described time point: peripheral blood 6 weeks after treatment start. The CDR3 sequence is 24 residues long. Generated by immunoSEQ multiplex PCR, the TCRdb table keeps only in-frame clones and is missing some. The profile covers around 40,000 clones, with 70% to 90% appearing a single time and approximately 2.4% taken by the ten largest. Sequencing was performed on PBMCs, taken around atezolizumab (anti-PD-L1) treatment. This receptor was obtained from an older man with urothelial cancer. The rearrangement uses TRBV21-1 and TRBJ2-3; the D call in the table, TRBD2, was not verified against the DNA. TRBV21-1 is deemed a pseudogene. CDR3 sequence reads: CASMCVCFWWDFLERERLADTQYF. CDR3 in DNA: TGTGCCAGCATGTGTGTTTGCTTTTGGTGGGATTTTCTTGAGCGGGAGCGTCTTGCAGATACGCAGTATTTT.